A selection of T cell receptor beta chains follows, all from one sample in a study of OX40 agonist ivuxolimab in advanced cancers. This table comes from immunoSEQ multiplex PCR, and its TCRdb copy is limited to in-frame clones, with some not included. The repertoire holds more than 55,000 clones, 86% seen once, with almost 4% in the top ten. The sample here was CD4+ or CD8+ T cells sorted from blood, taken in a trial of the OX40 agonist ivuxolimab. These receptors were taken from an adult with an advanced solid tumor such as melanoma, head and neck, liver or kidney cancer. Both conserved end residues are part of each CDR3. The order of the fields is J gene, V gene, D gene, clone size, CDR3 protein, CDR3 DNA. The D gene is left open where the match is weak. Size is omitted from some rows. Given values are once, few, many or a class for expanded clones.

>TRBJ2-3|TRBV6-6|TRBD2|-
CASSGTGGGNTDTQYF
TGTGCCAGCAGCGGGACTGGCGGGGGGAACACAGATACGCAGTATTTT
>TRBJ2-3|TRBV6-5|-|-
CASSYPGRTDTQYF
TGTGCCAGCAGTTACCCCGGACGCACAGATACGCAGTATTTT
>TRBJ2-7|TRBV6-6|-|-
CASTALPGYEQYF
TGTGCCAGCACCGCCCTACCAGGGTACGAGCAGTACTTC
>TRBJ1-2|TRBV30|-|-
CAWDRPGTRGYTF
TGTGCCTGGGACCGACCGGGAACGAGAGGCTACACCTTC
>TRBJ2-2|TRBV19|TRBD1|-
CASSSGQGFTGELFF
TGTGCCAGTAGTTCGGGACAGGGGTTCACCGGGGAGCTGTTTTTT
>TRBJ1-2|TRBV4-3|-|-
CASSQEAGDYGYTF
TGCGCCAGCAGCCAAGAGGCAGGGGACTATGGCTACACCTTC
>TRBJ2-7|TRBV6-6|TRBD1|once
CASSPHRQGARSEQYF
TGTGCCAGCAGCCCCCACAGGCAGGGGGCGAGGAGCGAGCAGTACTTC
>TRBJ2-7|TRBV11-2|-|once
CASSTPWGRHYEQYF
TGTGCCAGCAGCACCCCGTGGGGTCGGCACTACGAGCAGTACTTC
>TRBJ1-2|TRBV5-4|-|-
CASSLTATYGYTF
TGTGCCAGCAGCTTGACCGCCACCTATGGCTACACCTTC
>TRBJ2-3|TRBV11-1|TRBD2|-
CASSLALLASGGRDTQYF
TGTGCCAGCAGCTTAGCGCTTTTGGCTAGCGGGGGAAGAGATACGCAGTATTTT
>TRBJ1-1|TRBV18|-|-
CASSPTTGNTEAFF
TGTGCCAGCTCACCGACGACAGGGAACACTGAAGCTTTCTTT
>TRBJ1-3|TRBV25-1|-|-
CASSGSGAGNTIYF
TGTGCCAGCAGTGGGTCCGGGGCCGGAAACACCATATATTTT
>TRBJ2-7|TRBV25-1|-|-
CASSESGDYEQYF
TGTGCCAGCAGTGAATCAGGCGACTACGAGCAGTACTTC
>TRBJ1-1|TRBV5-6|-|few
CASSRLMDTEAFF
TGTGCCAGCAGCCGTTTAATGGACACTGAAGCTTTCTTT
>TRBJ2-7|TRBV6-1|TRBD2|-
CASSVLAGQSYEQYF
TGTGCCAGCAGTGTACTAGCGGGGCAATCCTACGAGCAGTACTTC
>TRBJ1-2|TRBV2|-|-
CASSVDGNYGYTF
TGTGCCAGCAGCGTAGACGGAAACTATGGCTACACCTTC
>TRBJ2-6|TRBV2|-|-
CASSSISGANVLTF
TGTGCCAGCTCTTCTATATCTGGGGCCAACGTCCTGACTTTC
>TRBJ2-7|TRBV6-1|TRBD2|once
CASSKGGYEQYF
TGTGCCAGCAGTAAGGGAGGGTACGAGCAGTACTTC
>TRBJ2-3|TRBV6-6|TRBD2|once
CASSSTSGGNTDTQYF
TGTGCCAGCAGTTCCACTAGCGGGGGCAACACAGATACGCAGTATTTT
>TRBJ1-6|TRBV27|-|-
CASSLRRGGDSPLHF
TGTGCCAGCAGTTTACGGAGGGGCGGGGATTCACCCCTCCACTTT
>TRBJ2-1|TRBV7-9|-|-
CASSFGAREKQFF
TGTGCCAGCAGCTTTGGGGCACGGGAAAAGCAGTTCTTC
>TRBJ2-3|TRBV7-6|-|-
CASSPAPNRRGDTQYF
TGTGCCAGCAGCCCCGCCCCGAACAGGAGGGGAGATACGCAGTATTTT
>TRBJ2-7|TRBV7-9|-|-
CASSPQYEQYF
TGTGCCAGCAGCCCACAATACGAGCAGTACTTC
>TRBJ1-3|TRBV15|TRBD1|-
CATSPSLGQGHTIYF
TGTGCCACCAGCCCAAGCTTGGGACAGGGACACACCATATATTTT
>TRBJ1-2|TRBV4-2|-|-
CASSQAAGEGYGYTF
TGTGCCAGCAGCCAAGCGGCAGGGGAAGGATATGGCTACACCTTC
>TRBJ2-7|TRBV28|TRBD2|-
CASSFETSGNREQYF
TGTGCCAGCAGTTTCGAGACTAGCGGGAACCGGGAGCAGTACTTC
>TRBJ2-1|TRBV29-1|-|-
CSVEGGRSYNEQFF
TGCAGCGTTGAAGGCGGGCGCTCCTACAATGAGCAGTTCTTC
>TRBJ1-6|TRBV6-1|-|-
CASRMGGALHF
TGTGCCAGCCGTATGGGTGGGGCCCTCCACTTT
>TRBJ2-7|TRBV5-5|-|-
CASSFGWQGTYEQYF
TGTGCCAGCAGCTTTGGGTGGCAGGGTACGTACGAGCAGTACTTC
>TRBJ2-3|TRBV2|-|-
CASGDHTDTQYF
TGTGCCAGCGGAGACCACACAGATACGCAGTATTTT
>TRBJ2-2|TRBV6-4|TRBD1|-
CASRTGVNAGELFF
TGTGCCAGCAGGACAGGGGTCAACGCCGGGGAGCTGTTTTTT
>TRBJ1-1|TRBV30|-|-
CAWSPTREAFF
TGTGCCTGGAGTCCAACACGGGAAGCTTTCTTT
>TRBJ2-2|TRBV27|-|-
CASGRTSSLNGELFF
TGTGCCAGCGGACGGACGAGTTCGTTGAACGGGGAGCTGTTTTTT
>TRBJ1-1|TRBV7-8|-|once
CASSLAGVTEAFF
TGTGCCAGCAGCTTAGCCGGGGTTACTGAAGCTTTCTTT
>TRBJ2-3|TRBV4-3|-|once
CASSRAAGMGETDTQYF
TGCGCCAGCAGCCGGGCAGCCGGGATGGGTGAGACAGATACGCAGTATTTT
>TRBJ1-5|TRBV7-3|TRBD1|-
CASSSGTGHQPQHF
TGTGCCAGCAGCTCAGGGACAGGCCATCAGCCCCAGCATTTT
>TRBJ2-7|TRBV11-3|-|few
CASSRSEEEYF
TGTGCCAGCAGCCGCAGTGAAGAGGAGTACTTC
>TRBJ2-5|TRBV4-1|-|once
CASSQDGAQEETQYF
TGCGCCAGCAGCCAAGATGGGGCCCAGGAAGAGACCCAGTACTTC
>TRBJ1-2|TRBV2|TRBD1|-
CASSLGRGPNYGYTF
TGTGCCAGCAGCTTGGGCAGGGGGCCAAACTATGGCTACACCTTC
>TRBJ2-1|TRBV7-2|-|-
CASSPFDEQFF
TGTGCCAGCAGCCCTTTCGATGAGCAGTTCTTC
>TRBJ2-7|TRBV7-2|TRBD2|-
CASSFLAGNYEQYF
TGTGCCAGCAGCTTTCTAGCGGGGAACTACGAGCAGTACTTC
>TRBJ1-1|TRBV14|TRBD1|-
CASSQVRQGVARQNTEAFF
TGTGCCAGCAGCCAAGTGCGGCAGGGGGTGGCCCGGCAGAACACTGAAGCTTTCTTT
>TRBJ2-7|TRBV5-1|-|-
CASSLKDEQYF
TGCGCCAGCAGCTTAAAGGACGAGCAGTACTTC
>TRBJ2-3|TRBV29-1|-|-
CSAHPSPPSTDTQYF
TGCAGCGCCCACCCCAGCCCCCCGAGCACAGATACGCAGTATTTT
>TRBJ1-4|TRBV5-1|-|-
CASSLLGQGQATNEKLFF
TGCGCCAGCAGCTTGCTAGGGCAGGGGCAGGCAACTAATGAAAAACTGTTTTTT